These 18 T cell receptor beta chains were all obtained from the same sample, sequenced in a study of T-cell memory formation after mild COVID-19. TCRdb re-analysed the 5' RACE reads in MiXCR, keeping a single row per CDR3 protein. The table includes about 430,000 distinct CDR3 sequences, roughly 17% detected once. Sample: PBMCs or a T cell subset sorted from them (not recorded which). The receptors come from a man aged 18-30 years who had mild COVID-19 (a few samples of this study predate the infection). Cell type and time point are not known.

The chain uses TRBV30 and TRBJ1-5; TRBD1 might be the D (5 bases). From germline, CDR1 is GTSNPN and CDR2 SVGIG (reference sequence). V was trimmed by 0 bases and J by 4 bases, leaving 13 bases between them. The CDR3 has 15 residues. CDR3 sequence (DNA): TGTGCCTGGAGTGTTTCAGGGACGGTGAATCAGCCCCAGCATTTT. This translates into CAWSVSGTVNQPQHF.

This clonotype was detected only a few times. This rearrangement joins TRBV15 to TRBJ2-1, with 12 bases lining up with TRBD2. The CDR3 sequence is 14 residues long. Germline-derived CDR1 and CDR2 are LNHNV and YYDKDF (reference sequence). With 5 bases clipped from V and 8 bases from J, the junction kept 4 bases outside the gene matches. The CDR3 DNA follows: TGTGCCACCAGCCCTAGCGGGGGGGGTCATGAGCAGTTCTTC. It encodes CATSPSGGGHEQFF.

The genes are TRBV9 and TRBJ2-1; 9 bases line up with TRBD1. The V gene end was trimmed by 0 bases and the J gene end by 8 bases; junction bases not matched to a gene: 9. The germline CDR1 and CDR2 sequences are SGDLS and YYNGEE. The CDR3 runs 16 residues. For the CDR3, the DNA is TGTGCCAGCAGCGTAGCTGGGGGGGGACAGGGCTATGAGCAGTTCTTC. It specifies CASSVAGGGQGYEQFF.

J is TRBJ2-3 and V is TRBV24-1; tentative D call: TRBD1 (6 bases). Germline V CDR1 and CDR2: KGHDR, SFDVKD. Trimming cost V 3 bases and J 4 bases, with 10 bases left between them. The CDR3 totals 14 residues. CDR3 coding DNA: TGTGCCACCAGTGATAGGGGGAGCCCAGATACGCAGTATTTT. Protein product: CATSDRGSPDTQYF.

The CDR3 reads CASSLEPAGSNQPQHF. The CDR3 region has the DNA TGTGCCAGCAGTTTAGAGCCCGCAGGGTCCAATCAGCCCCAGCATTTT. The chain joins TRBV27 to TRBJ1-5, with D perhaps matching TRBD1 (5 bases). CDR3 length: 16 amino acids. With 2 bases removed from V and 3 bases from J, the gap between germline ends came to 14 bases. The germline gives CDR1 MNHEY, CDR2 SMNVEV (reference sequence).

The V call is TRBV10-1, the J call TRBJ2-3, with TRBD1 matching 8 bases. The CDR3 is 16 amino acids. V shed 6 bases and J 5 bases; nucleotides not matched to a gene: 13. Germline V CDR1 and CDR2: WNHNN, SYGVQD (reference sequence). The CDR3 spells CASSPLGQGARDTQYF. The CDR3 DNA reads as TGCGCCAGCAGCCCCCTAGGGCAGGGGGCTAGAGATACGCAGTATTTT.

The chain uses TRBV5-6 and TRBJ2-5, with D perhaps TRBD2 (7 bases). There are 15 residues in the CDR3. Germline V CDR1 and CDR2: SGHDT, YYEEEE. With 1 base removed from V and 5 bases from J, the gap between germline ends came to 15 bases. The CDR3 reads CASSLFTGGRETQYF. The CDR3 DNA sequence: TGTGCCAGCAGCTTGTTCACCGGGGGGCGGGAGACCCAGTACTTC.

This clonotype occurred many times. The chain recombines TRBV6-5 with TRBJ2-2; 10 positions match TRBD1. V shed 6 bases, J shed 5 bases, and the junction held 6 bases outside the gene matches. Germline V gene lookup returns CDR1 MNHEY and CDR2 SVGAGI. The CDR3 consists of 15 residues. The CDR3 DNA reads TGTGCCAGCAGAAGGGGACAGGGGACGACCGGGGAGCTGTTTTTT. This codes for CASRRGQGTTGELFF.

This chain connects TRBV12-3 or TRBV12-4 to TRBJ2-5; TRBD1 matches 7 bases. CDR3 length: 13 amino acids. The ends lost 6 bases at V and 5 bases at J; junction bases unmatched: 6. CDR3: CASSQQGSETQYF. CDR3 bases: TGTGCCAGCAGCCAACAGGGGAGCGAGACCCAGTACTTC.

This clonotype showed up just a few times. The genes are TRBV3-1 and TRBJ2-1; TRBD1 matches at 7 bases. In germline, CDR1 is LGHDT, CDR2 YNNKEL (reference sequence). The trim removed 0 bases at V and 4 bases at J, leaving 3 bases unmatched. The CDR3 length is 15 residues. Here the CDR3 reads CASSQEQGLYNEQFF. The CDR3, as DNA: TGTGCCAGCAGCCAAGAACAGGGGCTTTACAATGAGCAGTTCTTC.

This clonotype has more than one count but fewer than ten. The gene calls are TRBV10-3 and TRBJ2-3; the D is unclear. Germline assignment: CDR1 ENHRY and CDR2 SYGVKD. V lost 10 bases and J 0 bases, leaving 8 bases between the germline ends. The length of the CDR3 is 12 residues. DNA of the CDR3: TGTGCCACTAAGGACAGCACAGATACGCAGTATTTT. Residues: CATKDSTDTQYF.

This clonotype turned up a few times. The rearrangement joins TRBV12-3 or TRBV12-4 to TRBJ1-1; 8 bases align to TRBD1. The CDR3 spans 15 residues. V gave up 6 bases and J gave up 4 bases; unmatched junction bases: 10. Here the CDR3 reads CASRRSGGASTEAFF. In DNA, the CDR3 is TGTGCCAGCAGGAGATCAGGGGGCGCAAGCACTGAAGCTTTCTTT.

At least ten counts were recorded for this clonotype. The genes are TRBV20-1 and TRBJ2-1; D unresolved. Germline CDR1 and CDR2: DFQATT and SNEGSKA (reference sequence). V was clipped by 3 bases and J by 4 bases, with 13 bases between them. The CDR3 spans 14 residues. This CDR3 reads CSASTEIHYNEQFF. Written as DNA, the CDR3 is TGCAGTGCTAGCACGGAAATCCATTACAATGAGCAGTTCTTC.

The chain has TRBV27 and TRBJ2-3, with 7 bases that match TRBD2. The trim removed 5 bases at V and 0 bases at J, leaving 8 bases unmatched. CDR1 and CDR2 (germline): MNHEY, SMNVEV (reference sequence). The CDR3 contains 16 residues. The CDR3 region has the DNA TGTGCCAGCAGTAACCACCCTAGCGGTAGCACAGATACGCAGTATTTT. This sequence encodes CASSNHPSGSTDTQYF.

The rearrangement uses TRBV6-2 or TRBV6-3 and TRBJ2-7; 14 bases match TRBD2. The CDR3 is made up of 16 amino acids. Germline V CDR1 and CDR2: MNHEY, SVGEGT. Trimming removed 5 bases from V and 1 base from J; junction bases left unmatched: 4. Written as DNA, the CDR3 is TGTGCCAGCAGTGACGGACTAGCGGGGGGATCCTACGAGCAGTACTTC. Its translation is CASSDGLAGGSYEQYF.

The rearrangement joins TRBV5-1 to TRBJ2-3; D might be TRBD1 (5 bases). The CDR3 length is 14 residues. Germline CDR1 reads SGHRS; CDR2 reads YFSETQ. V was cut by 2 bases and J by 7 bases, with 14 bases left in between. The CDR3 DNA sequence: TGCGCCAGCAGCTTAGACAGCCCCAGGAATACGCAGTATTTT. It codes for CASSLDSPRNTQYF.

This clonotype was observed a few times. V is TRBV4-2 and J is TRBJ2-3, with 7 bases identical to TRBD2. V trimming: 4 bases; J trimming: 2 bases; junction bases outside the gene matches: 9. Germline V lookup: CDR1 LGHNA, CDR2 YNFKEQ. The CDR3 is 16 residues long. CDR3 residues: CASSLQSGDLTDTQYF. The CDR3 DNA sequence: TGTGCCAGCAGCCTCCAGAGCGGGGATCTCACAGATACGCAGTATTTT.

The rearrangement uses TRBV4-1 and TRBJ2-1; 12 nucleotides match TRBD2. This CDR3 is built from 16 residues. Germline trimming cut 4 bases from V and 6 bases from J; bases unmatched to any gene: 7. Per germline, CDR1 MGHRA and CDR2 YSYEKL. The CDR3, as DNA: TGCGCCAGCAGCCTCCGGACTAGCGGGGCACTCAATGAGCAGTTCTTC. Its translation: CASSLRTSGALNEQFF.